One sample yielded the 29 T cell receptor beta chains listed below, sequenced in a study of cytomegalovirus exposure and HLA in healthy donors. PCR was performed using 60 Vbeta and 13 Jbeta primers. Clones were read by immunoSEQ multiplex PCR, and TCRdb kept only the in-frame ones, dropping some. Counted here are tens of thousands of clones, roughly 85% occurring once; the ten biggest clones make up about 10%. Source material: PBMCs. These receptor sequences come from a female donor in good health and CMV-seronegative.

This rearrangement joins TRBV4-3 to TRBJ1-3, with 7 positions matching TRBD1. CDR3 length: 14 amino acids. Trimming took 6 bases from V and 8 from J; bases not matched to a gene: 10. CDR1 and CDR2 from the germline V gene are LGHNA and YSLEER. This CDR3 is CASSGDSPADTIYF. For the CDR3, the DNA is TGCGCCAGCAGTGGGGACAGTCCAGCGGACACCATATATTTT.

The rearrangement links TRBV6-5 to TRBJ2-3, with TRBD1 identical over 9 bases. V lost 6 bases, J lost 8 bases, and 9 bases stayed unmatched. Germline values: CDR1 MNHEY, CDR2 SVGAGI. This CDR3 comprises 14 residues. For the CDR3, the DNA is TGTGCCAGCAGGACAGGGGGGGCAGGAGGTACGCAGTATTTT. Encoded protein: CASRTGGAGGTQYF.

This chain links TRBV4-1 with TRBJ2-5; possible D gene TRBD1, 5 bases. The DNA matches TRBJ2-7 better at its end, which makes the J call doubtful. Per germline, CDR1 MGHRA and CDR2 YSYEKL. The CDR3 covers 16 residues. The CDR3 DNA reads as TGCGCCAGCAGCCAAGTTCACGCCCCAGACAGCTACGAGCAGTACTTC. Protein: CASSQVHAPDSYEQYF.

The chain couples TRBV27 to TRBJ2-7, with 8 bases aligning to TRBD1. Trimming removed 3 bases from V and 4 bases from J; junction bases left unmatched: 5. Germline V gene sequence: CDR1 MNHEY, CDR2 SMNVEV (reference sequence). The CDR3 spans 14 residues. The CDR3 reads CASSFQGAQYEQYF. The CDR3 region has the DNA TGTGCCAGCAGTTTTCAGGGGGCGCAGTACGAGCAGTACTTC.

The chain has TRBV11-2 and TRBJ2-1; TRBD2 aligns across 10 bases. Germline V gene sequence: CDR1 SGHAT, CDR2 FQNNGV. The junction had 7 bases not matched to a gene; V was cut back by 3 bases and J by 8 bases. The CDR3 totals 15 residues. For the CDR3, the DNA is TGTGCCAGCAGCTTTCGACTAGCGGGTCTTGATGAGCAGTTCTTC. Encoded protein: CASSFRLAGLDEQFF.

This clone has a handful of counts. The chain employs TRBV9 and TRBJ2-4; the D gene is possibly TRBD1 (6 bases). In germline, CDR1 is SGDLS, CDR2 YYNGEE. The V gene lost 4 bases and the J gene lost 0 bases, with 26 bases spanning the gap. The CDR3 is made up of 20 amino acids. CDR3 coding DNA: TGTGCCAGCAGCTTGGGGGCCGGGACCTCTACTTTGGAAGCCAAAAACATTCAGTACTTC. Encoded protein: CASSLGAGTSTLEAKNIQYF.

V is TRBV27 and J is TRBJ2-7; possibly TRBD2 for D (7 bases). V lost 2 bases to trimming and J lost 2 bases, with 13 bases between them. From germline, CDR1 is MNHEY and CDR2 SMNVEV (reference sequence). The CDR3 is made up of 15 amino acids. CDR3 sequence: CASSLKEGGAYEQYF. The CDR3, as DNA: TGTGCCAGCAGTTTAAAGGAGGGGGGGGCCTACGAGCAGTACTTC.

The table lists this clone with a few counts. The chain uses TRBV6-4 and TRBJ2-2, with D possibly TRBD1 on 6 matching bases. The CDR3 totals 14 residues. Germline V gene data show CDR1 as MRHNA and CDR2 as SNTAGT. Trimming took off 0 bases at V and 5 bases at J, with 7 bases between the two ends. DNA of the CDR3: TGTGCCAGCAGTGACTCGGGGGCAACCGGGGAGCTGTTTTTT. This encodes CASSDSGATGELFF.

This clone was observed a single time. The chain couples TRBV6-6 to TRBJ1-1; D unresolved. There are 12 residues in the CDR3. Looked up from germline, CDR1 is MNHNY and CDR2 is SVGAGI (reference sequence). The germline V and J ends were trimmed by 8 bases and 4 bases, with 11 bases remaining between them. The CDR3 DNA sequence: TGTGCCAGCCGTCCTCCTAGCACTGAAGCTTTCTTT. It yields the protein CASRPPSTEAFF.

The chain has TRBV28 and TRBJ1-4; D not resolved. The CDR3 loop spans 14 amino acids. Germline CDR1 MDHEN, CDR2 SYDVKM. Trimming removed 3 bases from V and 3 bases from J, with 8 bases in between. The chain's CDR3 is CASSLGGANEKLFF. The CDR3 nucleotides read TGTGCCAGCAGTTTGGGTGGAGCTAATGAAAAACTGTTTTTT.

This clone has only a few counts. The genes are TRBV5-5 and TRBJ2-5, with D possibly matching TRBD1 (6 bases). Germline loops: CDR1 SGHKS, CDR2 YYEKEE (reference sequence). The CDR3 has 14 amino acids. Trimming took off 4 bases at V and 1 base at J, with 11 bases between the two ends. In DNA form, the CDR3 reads TGTGCCAGCAGCCCTCTGGACAGCCAAGAGACCCAGTACTTC. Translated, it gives CASSPLDSQETQYF.

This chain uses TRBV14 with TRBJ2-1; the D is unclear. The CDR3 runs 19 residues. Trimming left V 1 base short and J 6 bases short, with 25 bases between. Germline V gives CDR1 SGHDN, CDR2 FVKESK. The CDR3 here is CASSQARSSGATSRNEQFF. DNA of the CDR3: TGTGCCAGCAGCCAAGCAAGGTCCAGTGGAGCGACCTCGCGCAATGAGCAGTTCTTC. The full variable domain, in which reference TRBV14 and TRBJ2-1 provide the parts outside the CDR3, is EAGVTQFPSHSVIEKGQTVTLRCDPISGHDNLYWYRRVMGKEIKFLLHFVKESKQDESGMPNNRFLAERTGGTYSTLKVQPAELEDSGVYFCASSQARSSGATSRNEQFFGPGTRLTVL.

CDR3 loop: CASSVRLGDTGELFF. The DNA of the CDR3 is TGTGCCAGCAGCGTCAGGCTCGGCGACACCGGGGAGCTGTTTTTT. The chain recombines TRBV5-6 with TRBJ2-2, with no clear D. The V end was cut by 4 bases, the J end by 3 bases, with 13 bases between. Germline assignment: CDR1 SGHDT and CDR2 YYEEEE. CDR3 length equals 15 residues.

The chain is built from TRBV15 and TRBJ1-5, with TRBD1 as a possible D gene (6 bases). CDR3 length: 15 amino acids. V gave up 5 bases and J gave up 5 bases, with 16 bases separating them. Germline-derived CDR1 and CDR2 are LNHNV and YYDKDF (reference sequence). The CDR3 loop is CATSSGGGRHQPQHF. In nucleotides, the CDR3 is TGTGCCACCAGCTCGGGGGGCGGGAGGCATCAGCCCCAGCATTTT.

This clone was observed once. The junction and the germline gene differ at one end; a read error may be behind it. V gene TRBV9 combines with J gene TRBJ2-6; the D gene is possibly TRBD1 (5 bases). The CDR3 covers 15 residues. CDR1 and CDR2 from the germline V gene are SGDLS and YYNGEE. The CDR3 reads CASSVGPSGANGLTF. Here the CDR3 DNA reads TGTGCCAGCAGCGTAGGTCCCTCTGGGGCCAACGGCCTGACTTTC.

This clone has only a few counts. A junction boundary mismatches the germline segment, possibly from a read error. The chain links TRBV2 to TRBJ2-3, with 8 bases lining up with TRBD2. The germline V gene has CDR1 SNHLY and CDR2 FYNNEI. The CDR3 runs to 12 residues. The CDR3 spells CASSEAGTSMHF. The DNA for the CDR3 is TGTGCCAGCAGTGAAGCCGGGACTAGTATGCATTTT. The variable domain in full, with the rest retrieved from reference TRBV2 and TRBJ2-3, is EPEVTQTPSHQVTQMGQEVILRCVPISNHLYFYWYRQILGQKVEFLVSFYNNEISEKSEIFDDQFSVERPDGSNFTLKIRSTKLEDSAMYFCASSEAGTSMHFGPGTRLTVL.

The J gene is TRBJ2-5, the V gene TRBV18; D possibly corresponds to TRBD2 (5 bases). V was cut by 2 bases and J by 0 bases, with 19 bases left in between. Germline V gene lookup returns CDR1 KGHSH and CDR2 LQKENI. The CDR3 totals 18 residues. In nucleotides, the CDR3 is TGTGCCAGCTCACCATGGGTGGGAGACGAACCTTACCAAGAGACCCAGTACTTC. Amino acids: CASSPWVGDEPYQETQYF.

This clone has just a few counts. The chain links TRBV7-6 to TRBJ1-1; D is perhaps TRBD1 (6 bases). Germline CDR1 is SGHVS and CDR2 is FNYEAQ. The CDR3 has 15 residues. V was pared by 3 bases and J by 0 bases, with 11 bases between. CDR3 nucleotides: TGTGCCAGCAGCTTTGGGGACATCATGAACACTGAAGCTTTCTTT. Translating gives CASSFGDIMNTEAFF.

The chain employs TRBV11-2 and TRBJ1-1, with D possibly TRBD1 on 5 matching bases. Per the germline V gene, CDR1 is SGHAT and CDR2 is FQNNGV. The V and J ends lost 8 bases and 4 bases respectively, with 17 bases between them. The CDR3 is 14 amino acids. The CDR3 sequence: CASLGGVWGTEAFF. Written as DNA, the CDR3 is TGTGCCAGCCTGGGGGGGGTTTGGGGCACTGAAGCTTTCTTT.

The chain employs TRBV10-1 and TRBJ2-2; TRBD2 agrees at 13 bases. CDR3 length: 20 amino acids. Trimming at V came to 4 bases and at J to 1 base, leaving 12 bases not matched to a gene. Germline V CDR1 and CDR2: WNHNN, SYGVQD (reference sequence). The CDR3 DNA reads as TGCGCCAGCAGTGCAACCCCCGGACTAGCGGGGGAGTGGAACACCGGGGAGCTGTTTTTT. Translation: CASSATPGLAGEWNTGELFF.

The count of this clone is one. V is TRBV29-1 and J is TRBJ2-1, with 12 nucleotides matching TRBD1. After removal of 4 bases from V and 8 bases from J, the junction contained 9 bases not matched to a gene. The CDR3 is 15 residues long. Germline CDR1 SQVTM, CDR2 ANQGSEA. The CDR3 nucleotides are TGCAGCGTTGGGGGGGGACAGGGGGCTATCGATGAGCAGTTCTTC. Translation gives CSVGGGQGAIDEQFF.

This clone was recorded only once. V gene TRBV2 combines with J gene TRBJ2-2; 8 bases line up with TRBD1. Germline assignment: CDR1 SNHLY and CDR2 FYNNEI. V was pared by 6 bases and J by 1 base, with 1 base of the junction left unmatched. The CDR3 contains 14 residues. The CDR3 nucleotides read TGTGCCAGCAGGGGACAGGTGAACACCGGGGAGCTGTTTTTT. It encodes CASRGQVNTGELFF. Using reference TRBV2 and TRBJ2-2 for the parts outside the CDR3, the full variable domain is EPEVTQTPSHQVTQMGQEVILRCVPISNHLYFYWYRQILGQKVEFLVSFYNNEISEKSEIFDDQFSVERPDGSNFTLKIRSTKLEDSAMYFCASRGQVNTGELFFGEGSRLTVL.

The CDR3 is CASSQDLADSPLHF. The CDR3 DNA reads as TGTGCCAGCAGCCAAGATTTGGCAGATTCACCCCTCCACTTT. The chain links TRBV14 to TRBJ1-6; D not certain. Germline CDR1 reads SGHDN; CDR2 reads FVKESK. The CDR3 runs 14 residues. The V end was cut by 0 bases, the J end by 8 bases, with 8 bases between. The whole variable domain, filled in from reference TRBV14 and TRBJ1-6, reads EAGVTQFPSHSVIEKGQTVTLRCDPISGHDNLYWYRRVMGKEIKFLLHFVKESKQDESGMPNNRFLAERTGGTYSTLKVQPAELEDSGVYFCASSQDLADSPLHFGNGTRLTVT.

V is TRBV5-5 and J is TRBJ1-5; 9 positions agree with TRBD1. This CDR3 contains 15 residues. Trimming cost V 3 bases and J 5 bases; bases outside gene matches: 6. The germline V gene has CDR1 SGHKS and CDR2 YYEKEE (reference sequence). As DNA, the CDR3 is TGTGCCAGCAGCTACCGGACAGGGGCATATCAGCCCCAGCATTTT. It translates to CASSYRTGAYQPQHF.

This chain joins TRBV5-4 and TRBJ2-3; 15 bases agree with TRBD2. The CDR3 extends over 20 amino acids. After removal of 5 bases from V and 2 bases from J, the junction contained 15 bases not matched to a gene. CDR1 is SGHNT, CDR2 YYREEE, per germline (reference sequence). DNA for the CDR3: TGTGCCAGCAGTACCTCCGGACTAGCGGGAGGGCCGGGGGACACAGATACGCAGTATTTT. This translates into CASSTSGLAGGPGDTDTQYF.

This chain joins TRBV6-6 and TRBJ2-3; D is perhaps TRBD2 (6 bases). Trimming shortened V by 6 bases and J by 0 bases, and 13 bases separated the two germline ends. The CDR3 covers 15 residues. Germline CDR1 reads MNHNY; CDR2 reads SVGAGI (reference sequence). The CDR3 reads CASSDLAASTDTQYF. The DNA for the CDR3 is TGTGCCAGCAGCGACTTAGCGGCTAGCACAGATACGCAGTATTTT.

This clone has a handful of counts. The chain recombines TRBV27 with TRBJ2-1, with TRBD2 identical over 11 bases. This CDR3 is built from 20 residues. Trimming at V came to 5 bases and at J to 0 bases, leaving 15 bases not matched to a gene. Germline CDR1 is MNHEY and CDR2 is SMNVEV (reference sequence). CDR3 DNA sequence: TGTGCCAGCAGTCCCCCCCAGACTAGCGGGACCCTTAGCTCCTACAATGAGCAGTTCTTC. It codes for CASSPPQTSGTLSSYNEQFF.

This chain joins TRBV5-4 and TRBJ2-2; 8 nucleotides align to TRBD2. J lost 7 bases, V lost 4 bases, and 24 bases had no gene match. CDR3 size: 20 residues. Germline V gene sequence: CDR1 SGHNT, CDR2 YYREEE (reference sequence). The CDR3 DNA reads TGTGCCAGCAGCCGACTTGGCGGGGGGCCTCTAGCGGGTCTGGGCGGGGAGCTGTTTTTT. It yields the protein CASSRLGGGPLAGLGGELFF. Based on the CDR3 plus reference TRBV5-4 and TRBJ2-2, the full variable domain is ETGVTQSPTHLIKTRGQQVTLRCSSQSGHNTVSWYQQALGQGPQFIFQYYREEENGRGNFPPRFSGLQFPNYSSELNVNALELDDSALYLCASSRLGGGPLAGLGGELFFGEGSRLTVL.

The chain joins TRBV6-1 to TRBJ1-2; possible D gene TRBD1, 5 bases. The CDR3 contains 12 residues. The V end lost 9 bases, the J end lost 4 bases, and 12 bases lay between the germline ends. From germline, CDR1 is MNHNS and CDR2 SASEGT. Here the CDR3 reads CASEDSVYGYTF. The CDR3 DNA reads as TGTGCCAGTGAAGACAGCGTCTATGGCTACACCTTC.